This TCR beta chain derives from a study of T-cell reconstitution after alpha-beta-depleted transplantation in children. Library preparation (for TCRbeta) was performed with unique molecular identifiers. One entry per CDR3 protein results from TCRdb running MiXCR on the PCR reads. The sample includes 600,000 to 800,000 distinct CDR3 sequences, over 10% of them seen just once. Overall study findings and caveats: Several hundred expanded graft clones reportedly gave rise to the alpha-beta T cells present about two months after transplant.

Germline values: CDR1 SQVTM, CDR2 ANQGSEA. The CDR3 length is 14 residues. The V and J ends lost 2 bases and 2 bases respectively, with 9 bases between them. This clonotype was recorded a few times. Its specificity is not known. The receptor was derived from a girl aged 2 to 10 with congenital amegakaryocytic thrombocytopenia, due to receive a stem cell transplant. The chain employs TRBV29-1 and TRBJ2-2; possible D gene TRBD1, 6 bases. Specimen: PBMCs, collected before TCRalphabeta/CD19-depleted stem cell transplant. CDR3 residues: CSVEKGHNTGELFF. The DNA for the CDR3 is TGCAGCGTTGAAAAGGGACACAACACCGGGGAGCTGTTTTTT.